The 6 T cell receptor beta chains below come from one sample, sequenced in a study of shared clonotypes between healthy human individuals. The table came from immunoSEQ multiplex PCR; TCRdb's copy has only in-frame clones and leaves some out. In the table there are 1,400,000 or so clones, around 98.5% of which are singletons. Input material: naive CD4+ T cells sorted from blood. The subset is: CD45RA+ positively selected. The source is a man aged 25 to 45 in good health.

This clone appeared once. The V gene is TRBV30, the J gene TRBJ1-1; no clear D gene. This CDR3 contains 10 residues. CDR1 GTSNPN and CDR2 SVGIG come from the germline V gene (reference sequence). V was cut by 5 bases and J by 8 bases, with 9 bases left in between. For the CDR3, the DNA is TGTGCCTGGGGGTATGGAGAAGCTTTCTTT. Amino acids: CAWGYGEAFF. Based on the CDR3 plus reference TRBV30 and TRBJ1-1, the full variable domain is SQTIHQWPATLVQPVGSPLSLECTVEGTSNPNLYWYRQAAGRGLQLLFYSVGIGQISSEVPQNLSASRPQDRQFILSSKKLLLSDSGFYLCAWGYGEAFFGQGTRLTVV.

The rearrangement joins TRBV11-2 to TRBJ2-7; 10 bases map to TRBD2. Trimming removed 3 bases from V and 2 bases from J; junction bases left unmatched: 7. The CDR3 runs to 16 residues. The V gene's germline CDR1 is SGHAT and CDR2 FQNNGV. The CDR3 is CASSFFRTSGTYEQYF. The CDR3 DNA sequence: TGTGCCAGCAGCTTTTTTAGGACTAGCGGCACCTACGAGCAGTACTTC.

The genes are TRBV6-5 and TRBJ1-2, with D unresolved. The CDR3 runs to 11 residues. Germline V lookup: CDR1 MNHEY, CDR2 SVGAGI. The V end was cut by 4 bases, the J end by 5 bases, with 5 bases between. Here the CDR3 reads CASSSYYGYTF. Here the CDR3 DNA reads TGTGCCAGCAGTTCTTATTATGGCTACACCTTC.

The chain has TRBV5-1 and TRBJ2-5; no firm D call. Germline V lookup: CDR1 SGHRS, CDR2 YFSETQ. The CDR3 spans 13 residues. Between the trimmed V and J ends, which lost 2 bases and 1 base, there was a span of 6 bases. The CDR3 sequence is CASSLSTQETQYF. Written as DNA, the CDR3 is TGCGCCAGCAGCTTAAGCACCCAAGAGACCCAGTACTTC.

The rearrangement links TRBV28 to TRBJ2-7, with 7 bases aligning to TRBD1. The germline gives CDR1 MDHEN, CDR2 SYDVKM. The ends lost 7 bases at V and 3 bases at J; junction bases unmatched: 12. CDR3 size: 15 residues. The CDR3 nucleotides are TGTGCCAGCACTTCCACAGGGGTAAGAAGCTACGAGCAGTACTTC. It yields the protein CASTSTGVRSYEQYF. Supplemented by reference TRBV28 and TRBJ2-7, the full variable domain reads DVKVTQSSRYLVKRTGEKVFLECVQDMDHENMFWYRQDPGLGLRLIYFSYDVKMKEKGDIPEGYSVSREKKERFSLILESASTNQTSMYLCASTSTGVRSYEQYFGPGTRLTVT.

The chain recombines TRBV5-5 with TRBJ2-3, with D perhaps TRBD2 (5 bases). The V and J ends lost 3 bases and 11 bases respectively, with 10 bases between them. The CDR3 spans 11 residues. The germline gives CDR1 SGHKS, CDR2 YYEKEE (reference sequence). CDR3 nucleotide sequence: TGTGCCAGCAGCTGGTCGGAGGTGCAGTATTTT. This gives the protein CASSWSEVQYF.